Listed below are T cell receptor beta chains from one sample, sequenced in a study of tumor-infiltrating lymphocytes in primary liver carcinoma. Each CDR3 protein is one row after TCRdb ran MiXCR on the multiplex PCR reads. Here the sample spans about 97,000 distinct CDR3 sequences, about two thirds being singletons. Specimen: liver tumor tissue from sampling region 2. These TCRs come from a woman in her sixties with primary liver carcinoma and hepatitis B virus infection. The CDR3 runs from the conserved cysteine through the conserved F or W. Each record gives: V gene, D gene, J gene, clone size, CDR3 DNA, CDR3 protein. D genes are given only for firm matches. Clone size appears in some rows only: once, few, many, or a class for an expanded clone.

TRBV28	-	TRBJ1-2	many	TGTGCCAGCAGTGGGGGACACGCTTCCTCCTATGGCTACACCTTC	CASSGGHASSYGYTF
TRBV7-9	TRBD1	TRBJ2-1	many	TGTGCCAGCAGCTTAGCCCGGACAGGGCTGATGGATGAGCAGTTCTTC	CASSLARTGLMDEQFF
TRBV7-8	-	TRBJ2-5	-	TGTGCCAGCAGCCCCTGGGCCCAGACAGTGAGCCGAGATACCCAGTACTTC	CASSPWAQTVSRDTQYF
TRBV7-2	-	TRBJ2-3	few	TGTGCCAGGGGGTCGCGGGATCTCACAGATACGCAGTATTTT	CARGSRDLTDTQYF
TRBV6-1	-	TRBJ2-1	-	TGTGCCACCCGGTGGACGGGTTCCTACAATGAGCAGTTCTTC	CATRWTGSYNEQFF
TRBV11-3	-	TRBJ2-3	few	TGTGCCAGCAGCTCCACACCTGGCACAGATACACAGTATTTT	CASSSTPGTDTQYF
TRBV28	-	TRBJ1-3	-	TGTGCCAGCAGTTTGGCCAGGGCTGGAAACACCATATATTTT	CASSLARAGNTIYF
TRBV5-1	-	TRBJ1-3	-	TGCGCCAGCAGCCCGGACGGAGCGCTTGGAAACACCATATATTTT	CASSPDGALGNTIYF
TRBV7-8	-	TRBJ2-7	many	TGTGCCAGCAGCTTCGGGCTCTACGAGCAGTACTTC	CASSFGLYEQYF
TRBV6-1	-	TRBJ2-7	-	TGTGCCAGCATGGCTAACGGGATGAGCTACGAGCAGTACTTC	CASMANGMSYEQYF
TRBV6-1	-	TRBJ2-7	-	TGTGCCAGCAGTGACCCGCGAGGCTCTGCCTACGAACAGTACTTC	CASSDPRGSAYEQYF
TRBV5-1	-	TRBJ2-6	many	TGCGCCAGCAGCTTGACAGCTGGGGCCAACGTCCTGACTTTC	CASSLTAGANVLTF
TRBV5-1	-	TRBJ2-3	once	TGCGCCAGCAGCTTGACGGATGCGCAGTATTTT	CASSLTDAQYF
TRBV30	TRBD2	TRBJ2-7	many	TGTGCCTGGAATCGACTAGCTGCAGCCGAGCAGTACTTC	CAWNRLAAAEQYF
TRBV7-9	-	TRBJ2-3	-	TGTGCCAGCAGGTTCCCCCAGGGAAGGACTCTTACAGATACGCAGTATTTT	CASRFPQGRTLTDTQYF
TRBV11-3	TRBD2	TRBJ2-1	-	TGTGCCAGCATCTTTGGACTAGCGGGAATTGATCAGTTCTTC	CASIFGLAGIDQFF
TRBV7-9	-	TRBJ2-5	once	TGTGCCAGCAGCTCCCAACCCGTGGGTCAAGTGGCCCAGTACTTC	CASSSQPVGQVAQYF
TRBV10-3	-	TRBJ1-1	-	TGTGACATCAGTGAGCCAGGGGATGAACCTTTCTTT	CDISEPGDEPFF
TRBV6-5	-	TRBJ1-5	-	TGTGCCAACGCTGGGAGTTCAAGCACAGATATGCAGCATTTT	CANAGSSSTDMQHF
TRBV6-2/TRBV6-3	-	TRBJ2-1	many	TGTGCCAGCAGTTACGACAATGAGCAGTTCTTC	CASSYDNEQFF
TRBV11-2	-	TRBJ2-5	-	TGTGCCAGCAGCTTGGGGGAGGCCGAGACCCAGTATTTC	CASSLGEAETQYF
TRBV13	TRBD2	TRBJ2-7	-	TGTGCCAGCAGCTCGGACGGGACTAGCGGGGGTCCCGAGCAGTACTTC	CASSSDGTSGGPEQYF
TRBV11-2	-	TRBJ2-7	-	TGTGCCAGCAGCTTAGCTTCAGGGGCAGGAGGCTACGAGCAGTGCTTC	CASSLASGAGGYEQCF
TRBV4-1	TRBD2	TRBJ2-2	many	TGCGCCAGCAGCCAAGACCTCCTAGCGGGGCGGGTGGAGCTGTTTTTT	CASSQDLLAGRVELFF
TRBV7-8	TRBD1	TRBJ2-1	-	TGTGACAGCAGCTCCGGGGTGCTAGCAGGGGGTACCTACAATGAGCAGTTCTTC	CDSSSGVLAGGTYNEQFF
TRBV4-2	TRBD2	TRBJ2-1	-	TGTGCCAGCGGCCAAGATACGGTGGGAGGGGTCAATGAGCAGTTCTTC	CASGQDTVGGVNEQFF
TRBV28	TRBD2	TRBJ2-1	-	TGTGCCAGCAAACCCCCAGGACTAGCGGTATACAATGAGCAGCTCTTC	CASKPPGLAVYNEQLF
TRBV11-2	-	TRBJ2-1	once	TGTGCCAGCAACCCAGACAAGGCTCACACCTACAATGAGCAGTTCTTC	CASNPDKAHTYNEQFF
TRBV5-1	TRBD2	TRBJ2-1	-	TGCGCCAGCAGCGCGTTAGCGGGAGGTGGCTACGAGCAGTTCTTC	CASSALAGGGYEQFF
TRBV29-1	-	TRBJ1-5	many	TGCAGCGCGGTAACAGGGCCGCATCAGCCCCAGCATTTT	CSAVTGPHQPQHF